These 19 T cell receptor beta chains were all obtained from the same sample, sequenced in a study of blood T cell repertoires in COVID-19. Libraries were prepared by immunoSEQ multiplex PCR; TCRdb keeps only in-frame clonotypes and omits some of them. The profile shows about 150,000 clones, 80% of them singletons. Sequencing was done on a sample of peripheral blood. The receptors originated from a man in his 60s with acute or convalescent COVID-19.

The V and J genes are TRBV10-3 and TRBJ1-4, with D unclear. CDR1 ENHRY and CDR2 SYGVKD come from the germline V gene. This CDR3 is 13 amino acids long. V dropped 7 bases and J dropped 3 bases, with 9 bases sitting between them. DNA of the CDR3: TGTGCCATCATGAGGGAATCTAATGAAAAACTGTTTTTT. It codes for CAIMRESNEKLFF.

The gene calls are TRBV5-4 and TRBJ2-5; tentative D call: TRBD2 (5 bases). This CDR3 has 15 residues. V was clipped by 0 bases and J by 0 bases, with 9 bases between them. Germline V lookup: CDR1 SGHNT, CDR2 YYREEE (reference sequence). The CDR3 bases are TGTGCCAGCAGCTTGGAGGGCGGGTACCAAGAGACCCAGTACTTC. Translation gives CASSLEGGYQETQYF.

This sequence joins TRBV10-3 and TRBJ2-3; no clear D. Germline V gives CDR1 ENHRY, CDR2 SYGVKD. This CDR3 is 12 amino acids long. V was trimmed by 9 bases and J by 0 bases, leaving 7 bases between them. This chain's CDR3 is CAMSSSTDTQYF. The CDR3 bases are TGTGCCATGAGTTCAAGCACAGATACGCAGTATTTT.

This chain connects TRBV16 to TRBJ2-7; D uncertain. The CDR3 loop spans 13 amino acids. Germline V gene lookup returns CDR1 KGHSY and CDR2 FQNENV. V dropped 3 bases and J dropped 0 bases, with 6 bases sitting between them. In DNA, the CDR3 is TGTGCCAGCAGCCAGGGCAGCTCCTACGAGCAGTACTTC. It yields the protein CASSQGSSYEQYF.

This chain joins TRBV28 and TRBJ1-1; D gene unclear. The V gene's germline CDR1 is MDHEN and CDR2 SYDVKM. V shed 5 bases and J shed 4 bases, with 26 bases lying between them. The CDR3 runs to 18 residues. CDR3 residues: CASSPSLYMRARGTEAFF. In nucleotides, the CDR3 is TGTGCCAGCAGTCCCAGCCTTTATATGAGGGCGCGGGGCACTGAAGCTTTCTTT. The full variable domain, with the rest looked up from reference TRBV28 and TRBJ1-1, is DVKVTQSSRYLVKRTGEKVFLECVQDMDHENMFWYRQDPGLGLRLIYFSYDVKMKEKGDIPEGYSVSREKKERFSLILESASTNQTSMYLCASSPSLYMRARGTEAFFGQGTRLTVV.

This clone has just a few counts. This chain uses TRBV2 with TRBJ1-5; the match to TRBD1 covers 7 bases. The CDR3 sequence is 14 residues long. Per the germline V gene, CDR1 is SNHLY and CDR2 is FYNNEI. The J segment lost 7 bases and the V segment lost 6 bases, leaving 9 bases of the junction unmatched. CDR3 residues: CASRAGTAGQPQHF. CDR3 nucleotides: TGTGCCAGCAGGGCCGGGACAGCAGGGCAGCCCCAGCATTTT. The full variable domain, with the rest looked up from reference TRBV2 and TRBJ1-5, is EPEVTQTPSHQVTQMGQEVILRCVPISNHLYFYWYRQILGQKVEFLVSFYNNEISEKSEIFDDQFSVERPDGSNFTLKIRSTKLEDSAMYFCASRAGTAGQPQHFGDGTRLSIL.

This chain uses TRBV18 with TRBJ2-2; TRBD2 agrees at 13 bases. Unmatched junction bases numbered 5, after V lost 10 bases and J lost 6 bases. The CDR3 length is 14 residues. The germline gives CDR1 KGHSH, CDR2 LQKENI. CDR3 protein: CANGLAGASGELFF. For the CDR3, the DNA is TGTGCCAACGGACTAGCGGGAGCCTCCGGGGAGCTGTTTTTT.

The rearrangement links TRBV19 to TRBJ1-6, with TRBD1 identical over 7 bases. This CDR3 contains 15 residues. The V and J ends lost 5 bases and 4 bases, in that order; junction bases with no gene match: 5. Germline-derived CDR1 and CDR2 are LNHDA and SQIVND (reference sequence). The CDR3 DNA is TGTGCCAGTAGTGGCGGGACAGCTTATAATTCACCCCTCCACTTT. Amino acids: CASSGGTAYNSPLHF.

The V gene is TRBV18, the J gene TRBJ1-5; no clear D. This CDR3 is built from 14 residues. The V gene's germline CDR1 is KGHSH and CDR2 LQKENI. V was shortened by 4 bases and J by 0 bases, with 7 bases between the two germline ends. CDR3 bases: TGTGCCAGCTCACGAGAGGATAGCAATCAGCCCCAGCATTTT. Protein sequence: CASSREDSNQPQHF.

This chain joins TRBV6-2 or TRBV6-3 and TRBJ2-7; 9 bases align to TRBD1. V shed 5 bases and J 5 bases; nucleotides not matched to a gene: 10. Germline values: CDR1 MNHEY, CDR2 SVGEGT. The CDR3 sequence is 15 residues long. The CDR3, as DNA: TGTGCCAGCAGTGCCTCCGGGACAGGGTCCCACGAGCAGTACTTC. Encoded protein: CASSASGTGSHEQYF.

The chain has TRBV4-1 and TRBJ1-3; tentative D call: TRBD1 (6 bases). This CDR3 contains 14 residues. The V end was cut by 6 bases, the J end by 6 bases, with 15 bases between. The germline gives CDR1 MGHRA, CDR2 YSYEKL. CDR3 DNA sequence: TGCGCCAGCAGTCTACTCGGACAGTCAAACACCATATATTTT. It specifies CASSLLGQSNTIYF.

The genes are TRBV4-1 and TRBJ1-2, with 7 positions matching TRBD1. This CDR3 has 14 residues. Germline V gives CDR1 MGHRA, CDR2 YSYEKL. Losses at the gene ends were 1 base for V and 7 bases for J; bases not matched to a gene: 6. CDR3: CASSQAGTASGYTF. Here the CDR3 DNA reads TGCGCCAGCAGCCAAGCCGGGACAGCGAGTGGCTACACCTTC.

This rearrangement joins TRBV12-3 or TRBV12-4 to TRBJ1-2; 8 positions match TRBD1. With 4 bases clipped from V and 8 bases from J, the junction kept 3 bases outside the gene matches. The CDR3 is made up of 12 amino acids. The CDR3 sequence: CASSSGGRGYTF. The CDR3 DNA follows: TGTGCCAGCAGTTCAGGGGGCAGGGGCTACACCTTC.

J is TRBJ2-2 and V is TRBV7-2; D is ambiguous. Looked up from germline, CDR1 is SGHTA and CDR2 is FQGNSA. V lost 2 bases, J lost 4 bases, and 8 bases lay in between. CDR3 size: 14 residues. CDR3 nucleotides: TGTGCCAGCAGCTTAAACAGAGCCACCGGGGAGCTGTTTTTT. Translated: CASSLNRATGELFF.

J is TRBJ1-5 and V is TRBV24-1; 7 positions agree with TRBD1. The CDR3 totals 13 residues. Germline CDR1 reads KGHDR; CDR2 reads SFDVKD. Trimming took 4 bases from V and 6 from J; bases not matched to a gene: 2. The CDR3 DNA sequence: TGTGCCACCAGTGACAGGGGGAGTCAGCCCCAGCATTTT. Amino acids: CATSDRGSQPQHF.

This clone was picked up one time. The rearrangement joins TRBV24-1 to TRBJ1-2; a possible D gene is TRBD1 (6 bases). The CDR3 consists of 14 residues. In germline, CDR1 is KGHDR, CDR2 SFDVKD. With 2 bases removed from V and 2 bases from J, the gap between germline ends came to 8 bases. The CDR3 region is CATSDSGTNYGYTF. The CDR3 DNA reads as TGTGCCACCAGTGATTCCGGGACAAACTATGGCTACACCTTC.

The V gene is TRBV5-1, the J gene TRBJ2-3; D not resolved. Germline CDR1 is SGHRS and CDR2 is YFSETQ. The CDR3 is 16 amino acids. V was shortened by 1 base and J by 2 bases, with 14 bases between the two germline ends. DNA of the CDR3: TGCGCCAGCAGCTTGAAAGCCCCTAGACCCACAGATACGCAGTATTTT. Translation: CASSLKAPRPTDTQYF. Full variable domain (remainder filled in from reference TRBV5-1 and TRBJ2-3): KAGVTQTPRYLIKTRGQQVTLSCSPISGHRSVSWYQQTPGQGLQFLFEYFSETQRNKGNFPGRFSGRQFSNSRSEMNVSTLELGDSALYLCASSLKAPRPTDTQYFGPGTRLTVL.

V and J are TRBV6-5 and TRBJ1-2, with D hard to call. This CDR3 comprises 15 residues. CDR1 MNHEY and CDR2 SVGAGI come from the germline V gene. Trimming took 4 bases from V and 6 from J, leaving 18 bases between them. CDR3 nucleotides: TGTGCCAGCAGTTTAGGTCGTCATCCGGGGAATGGCTACACCTTC. This encodes CASSLGRHPGNGYTF.

The chain combines TRBV5-5 with TRBJ2-2; D uncertain. The CDR3 runs 15 residues. Per the germline V gene, CDR1 is SGHKS and CDR2 is YYEKEE (reference sequence). V was pared by 1 base and J by 2 bases, with 9 bases between. The CDR3 DNA follows: TGTGCCAGCAGCTTGATGCAGGCTAACACCGGGGAGCTGTTTTTT. Protein sequence: CASSLMQANTGELFF.